This entry concerns a single T cell receptor beta chain. This clone's antigen is unknown. Base qualities are not recorded, but no much larger clone differs from it by a single base. The data were taken from a study of shared clonotypes between healthy human individuals (TCRdb year 2020). Looking at the study overall: The cohort included three men and a couple of women between 18 and 49 years of age. Per donor, three plates each were used for CD4 naive and CD4 memory, two for CD8 naive, and one for CD8 memory. To increase sequencing depth and limit assay-specific biases, TCR repertoire library preparation and sequencing were carried out by different laboratories using diverse techniques. Between about 0.8 and 9 billion PBMCs per donor were obtained by leukapheresis. Blood TCR repertoires of 5 or 6 healthy adults were deeply sequenced to estimate repertoire size and the extent of clonotype sharing between individuals.

Using the deep immunoSEQ assay, multiplex PCR amplified TCR CDR3 regions from genomic DNA. Extracted genomic DNA from each cell subset was distributed evenly across all wells of several immunoSEQ 96-well plates, and each plate was treated as a replicate. For sorted subsets, approximately 190 ng of genomic DNA, equivalent to roughly 33,000 T cell genomes, went into each replicate PCR. Purified libraries were quantified with a Qubit 3.0 fluorometer, sized on a Bioanalyzer 2100, and re-quantified with the KAPA Library Quantification kit. A separate single-read 150-cycle Illumina NextSeq 550 flow cell was used to sequence each immunoSEQ 96-well plate. The source study handled its data this way. Because the immunoSEQ output held only junctional sequences and lacked quality scores, the filtering could not match the filtering applied to full-length reads. To assign V/J genes and CDR3, sequences were annotated against IMGT germline references using PyIR, a Python wrapper for IgBLAST v1.9. Reads with weak V/J assignments (E-value above 1e-6), missing CDR3, stop codons, out-of-frame junctions, or ambiguous translated residues were removed. V3J clonotypes were defined by identical inferred V gene, J gene, and CDR3 amino acid sequence. To compute the percentage overlap between repertoires, the number of shared unique clonotypes was divided by the size of the smaller repertoire. RTK rarefaction, the Chao1 estimator, and Recon v2.1 estimates of unobserved clonotypes were used to assess repertoire richness. Generation probabilities for all TCRbeta clonotypes obtained by the gDNA method from a handful of donors were computed using OLGA. Not all clones reach the TCRdb copy of this immuneACCESS table, which keeps in-frame sequences only. Checked studies attribute under half of the gap to unresolved V genes and leave the rest unexplained. V, J and clone size derive from that table, while D and trimming were established from the DNA sequence. For this sample the table gives more than 1,200,000 clones, of which approximately 98.5% were detected only once. Roughly 0.35% of the sample rests with the top ten.

Points the paper makes about the study in general: Even with the large sequencing depth, rarefaction of the sorted-subset datasets indicated that sequencing was incomplete. Sampling was limited to blood, and TCR repertoires in tissue likely differ from TCR repertoires in blood. Compared with non-shared clonotypes, clonotypes shared by all four sorted-subset donors had higher generation probabilities. Naive subsets generally had larger estimated clonotype richness than memory subsets did. Sharing across four donors was observed for about 5% of naive CD4, over 3% of naive CD8, around 2.5% of memory CD4, and roughly 0.43% of memory CD8 clonotypes. Based on pairwise subsampling, the degree of clonotype sharing among donors was expected to be affected by sequencing depth. Because the study included a small number of donors, the genetic and exposure-history diversity represented was limited.

Donors were healthy HIV-negative adults with no recently reported acute infections or vaccinations. All donors were Caucasian adults living in Nashville, Tennessee, USA. CD4+ T cells were enriched by magnetic negative selection; naive cells were then positively selected on CD45RA, and the negative fraction formed the memory subset. Blood was collected by leukapheresis, and PBMCs were isolated by Ficoll-Histopaque density gradient centrifugation and then cryopreserved in liquid nitrogen vapor phase. Purity and quantity of every magnetically sorted T cell population were checked by analytical flow cytometry. From each sorted fraction, genomic DNA was isolated and quantified by UV absorbance on a Nanodrop 2000c. Via the germline V gene, CDR1 is SGHTA and CDR2 FQGNSA. The CDR3 spans 11 residues, from the cysteine through the phenylalanine. CDR3 DNA is the only sequence kept; it has 33 bases, read in frame from the first base. The trim is 3 bases for V and 6 bases for J, with a gap of 6 bases between the germline ends.

This receptor was taken from a man aged 30 to 45 in good health. Sequenced material: naive CD4+ T cells sorted from blood. The sample's cell subset or site label, in plain terms: CD45RA+ positively selected. The chain joins TRBV7-2 to TRBJ2-7, with no D gene named confidently. The CDR3 loop reads CASSFFGEQYF. The sequence in DNA is TGTGCCAGCAGCTTTTTCGGCGAGCAGTACTTC.